This section outlines one TCR beta chain sequence together with its context. Its cognate antigen has yet to be identified. Base qualities were left out, and no much larger clone turns up one base away. The CDR3 regions of human TCRbeta chains were analyzed by immunosequencing. For the original study's pipeline: TCRs in the repertoires were compared against a reference library of SARS-CoV-2-specific TCRs that had been generated with the MIRA antigen-specificity platform. Breadth was defined as the fraction of unique TCRs that were SARS-CoV-2-associated, and depth was defined as the fraction of total T cells that were SARS-CoV-2-associated. Using the MIRA data, every spike-specific TCR was mapped to the spike region that the TCR reacted to and assigned to either a CD4 or a CD8 class. Log10-transformed breadth and depth values were compared by one-way ANOVA with Sidak's multiple comparisons tests. Here the immuneACCESS table is served through TCRdb, limited to in-frame sequences with V and J called. Missing clones are a known gap in these copies; in checked studies unresolved V genes cover under half, and the rest lacks a known reason. The V and J calls and clone size are taken from that table; D and trimming were inferred from the DNA. Here the sample has tens of thousands of clones; approximately 80% occur a single time. About an eighth of the sample is in the top ten clones.

This record belongs to a study of T cell responses to AZD1222 COVID-19 vaccine (dated by TCRdb to the early 2020s). For the wider study: Because spike-specific TCR depth and breadth did not differ between the two schedules, AZD1222 recipients who got a second dose at roughly 4 weeks were pooled with those who got a second dose at roughly 12 weeks. TCR sequencing was performed for more than 230 trial participants, of whom about 200 were given two doses of AZD1222 and some 25 were given two doses of MenACWY control vaccine. Trial participants were enrolled by age into subgroups of 18-55, 56-69 and 70-plus years, and approximately 150, 30 and 60 TCR-sequenced participants, respectively, were included in these subgroups. Summary of the overall study and its limitations: Vaccine-associated CD4 TCRs spanned the whole spike protein, with dominant responses in regions 160-218 and 743-854. Participants were mostly white British and included more females than males, and it was suggested by the authors that clonal diversity may have been underestimated. After two AZD1222 doses, spike-specific TCR breadth and depth were significantly higher than at day 0 and than in MenACWY recipients. Conclusions about previously exposed vaccinees were limited because only six AZD1222 recipients were SARS-CoV-2 seropositive at baseline. Because no day 14 peak-response samples were available, repertoires were characterized only after the peak T cell response. The 56-69-year group was small, and its depth increase did not reach significance, likely because of low power. Reportedly, close to half of the unique spike-specific TCRs recognized epitopes lying outside the regions that are mutated in the B.1.351 and B.1.1.7 variants.

The time point label corresponds to: baseline before first vaccination. Samples from vaccinated people were obtained from the UK trials COV001 and COV002, which included a single-blind randomized controlled phase 2/3 trial of AZD1222 (ChAdOx1 nCoV-19) in healthy adults. For TCRbeta chain sequencing, PBMC samples were collected from trial participants at day 0 and at day 28 after the second dose. CDR1 and CDR2 are read off the germline V gene as ENHRY and SYGVKD. Clipping removes 7 bases from V and 0 bases from J, with 9 as the unmatched junction base count. Its CDR3 holds 17 amino acids, cysteine through phenylalanine. Only the CDR3 DNA stays, 51 bases, in frame from base 1.

Here the sequenced sample was peripheral blood, taken on day 0 of AZD1222 vaccination. The TCR was taken from an adult in good health. The chain employs TRBV10-3 and TRBJ2-2; 9 of the junction bases match TRBD2. Here the CDR3 is given as CAIKDYSGGPNTGELFF. Here is the DNA: TGTGCCATCAAAGACTATAGCGGGGGACCGAACACCGGGGAGCTGTTTTTT.